This T cell receptor (beta chain) was sequenced during a study of OX40 agonist ivuxolimab in advanced cancers. Concerning the study at large: Ivuxolimab, which targeted the costimulatory receptor OX40 (CD134), was an agonistic, fully human IgG2 monoclonal antibody. Intravenous ivuxolimab was administered to patients every 2 weeks at six dose levels: 0.01, 0.1, 0.3, 1.5, 3 and 10 mg/kg. Among the roughly 50 dose-escalation patients, around 20 had hepatocellular carcinoma, about 15 melanoma, 9 renal cell carcinoma and 9 head and neck cancer. A male proportion of roughly 80% and a mean age of roughly 55 years, ranging from about 23 to 79, were recorded for the dose-escalation cohort. Prior anti-PD-1, anti-PD-L1 or anti-CTLA-4 therapy was permitted, and 40% to 50% of dose-escalation patients had received checkpoint inhibitors. Three dose-escalation patients achieved partial responses, one with hepatocellular carcinoma and two with cutaneous melanoma. Peripheral TCRbeta sequencing was intended to test whether TCR sequence diversity was altered and clonal T-cell expansion was caused by ivuxolimab. The monotherapy dose-escalation portion (N ≈ 50 patients) of the phase I ivuxolimab trial is reported in the paper. Findings and caveats that apply to the study as a whole: Antigen specificity was not determined for the clonally expanded peripheral T cells. Partial responders in the 0.1-3.0 mg/kg groups had among the lowest normalized peripheral clonal expansion, especially among CD8+ T cells. After ivuxolimab, expanded clones were on average more numerous among CD8+ T cells than among CD4+ T cells. Low levels of normalized T-cell clonal expansion were also seen in some nonresponding patients. At doses of 0.1 to 3.0 mg/kg, clonal expansion of both CD4+ and CD8+ T cells in blood was seen between baseline and week 6.

From a lookup of the germline V gene, CDR1 and CDR2 are SGHRS and YFSETQ. The CDR3, cysteine through phenylalanine, is 15 amino acids long. Left in the record is the CDR3 DNA by itself, 45 bases read in frame from the first base. A distance of 11 bases separates the germline ends of V and J, which lose 0 bases and 2 bases respectively. The trial excluded patients who had a history of autoimmune disease or were on systemic immunosuppression. Peripheral blood for TCR sequencing was collected from all dose cohorts at baseline, on cycle 4 day 1, and on cycle 7 day 1. Samples were obtained from an open-label, multicenter, first-in-human phase I dose-escalation trial of ivuxolimab. Adults with locally advanced or metastatic melanoma, renal cell carcinoma, hepatocellular carcinoma or head and neck squamous cell carcinoma were enrolled in the trial. Before TCR sequencing, CD4+ T cells and CD8+ T cells were sorted from peripheral blood as separate populations.

Note on this clone: This clone's antigen is unknown. No base quality values were provided; no much bigger clone lies one nucleotide off. Other DNA variants within this sample encode the same CDR3.

Genomic DNA was isolated from the sorted cells so that the TCRbeta CDR3 region could be sequenced. The immunoSEQ Assay was used to sequence the TCRbeta CDR3 regions. The table comes from immuneACCESS by way of TCRdb, which keeps in-frame sequences with V and J called. Part of the clones is missing from these tables; in studies checked, under half for an unresolved V gene and the rest for unknown reasons. A total of about 120,000 clones appear in this sample, around 87% of them only once. The ten largest clones add up to around 0.53% of the sample. This material consisted of CD4+ or CD8+ T cells sorted from blood, taken in a trial of the OX40 agonist ivuxolimab. This TCR derives from an adult with an advanced solid tumor such as melanoma, head and neck, liver or kidney cancer. The rearrangement joined TRBV5-1 to TRBJ2-5; TRBD1 is possibly the D segment (5 matching bases). The CDR3 reads CASSLAGQGQETQYF. The base sequence is TGCGCCAGCAGCTTGGCCGGGCAGGGTCAAGAGACCCAGTACTTC.